A selection of T cell receptor beta chains follows, all from one sample in a study of CD8+ T cells in alopecia areata. Measured with immunoSEQ multiplex PCR; TCRdb has only the in-frame clones, and not every one. The table lists about 110,000 clones, approximately 60% of them singletons. The sequencing input was CD8+ T cells sorted from blood. Receptors were obtained from a human donor in good health. CDR3s leave out the opening cysteine and the closing phenylalanine or tryptophan. D genes are given only for firm matches. Size tells how often a clone was seen (once, few, many) or the class of an expanded clone, and some rows leave it out.

clone size	V gene	D gene	J gene	CDR3 protein
-	TRBV14	-	TRBJ2-5	ASSQKETQY
few	TRBV7-9	-	TRBJ2-1	ASSLVLGWNEQF
few	TRBV13	TRBD2	TRBJ2-4	ASSLASGGAKNIQY
-	TRBV19	-	TRBJ1-1	ASKFNSVDTEAF
-	TRBV5-1	-	TRBJ2-3	ASSLSFWRGGTDTQY
-	TRBV7-9	-	TRBJ1-4	ASSLATRATNEKLF
few	TRBV19	TRBD1	TRBJ2-7	ASSVGQGLYEQY
-	TRBV4-1	-	TRBJ2-2	ASSQDFSSPPNTGELF
-	TRBV5-6	TRBD2	TRBJ2-3	ASSWGLAAGDTQY
few	TRBV28	-	TRBJ1-4	ASRTESEKLF
few	TRBV19	-	TRBJ1-2	ASKSDGYT
-	TRBV5-6	-	TRBJ2-7	ASSLGWYEQY
-	TRBV9	-	TRBJ2-4	ASSARDHENIQY